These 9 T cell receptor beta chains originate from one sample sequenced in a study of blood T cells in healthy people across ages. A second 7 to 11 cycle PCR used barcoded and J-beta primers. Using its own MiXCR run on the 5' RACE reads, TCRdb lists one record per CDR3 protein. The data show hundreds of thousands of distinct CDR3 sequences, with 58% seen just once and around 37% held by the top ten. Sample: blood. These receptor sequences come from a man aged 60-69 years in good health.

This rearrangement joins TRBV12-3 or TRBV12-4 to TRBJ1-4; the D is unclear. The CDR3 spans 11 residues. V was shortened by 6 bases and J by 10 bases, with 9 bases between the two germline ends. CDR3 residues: CASSESRKLFF. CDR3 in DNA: TGTGCCAGCAGCGAATCCCGAAAACTGTTTTTT.

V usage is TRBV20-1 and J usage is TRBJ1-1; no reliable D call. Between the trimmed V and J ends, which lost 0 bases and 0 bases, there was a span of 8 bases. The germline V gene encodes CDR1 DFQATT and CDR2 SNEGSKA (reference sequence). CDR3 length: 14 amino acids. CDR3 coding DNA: TGCAGTGCTAGAGAAGAATTTATGAACACTGAAGCTTTCTTT. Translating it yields CSAREEFMNTEAFF.

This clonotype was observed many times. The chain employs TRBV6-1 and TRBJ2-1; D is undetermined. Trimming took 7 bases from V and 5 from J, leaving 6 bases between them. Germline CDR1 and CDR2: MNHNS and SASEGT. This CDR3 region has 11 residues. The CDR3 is CASTWNNEQFF. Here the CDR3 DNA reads TGTGCCAGCACTTGGAACAATGAGCAGTTCTTC.

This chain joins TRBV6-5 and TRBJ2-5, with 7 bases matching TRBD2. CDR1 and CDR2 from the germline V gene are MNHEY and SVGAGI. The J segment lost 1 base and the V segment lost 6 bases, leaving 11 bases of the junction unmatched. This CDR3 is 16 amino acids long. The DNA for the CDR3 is TGTGCCAGCAGCCCGGGGAAAACTAGCGTCCAAGAGACCCAGTACTTC. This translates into CASSPGKTSVQETQYF.

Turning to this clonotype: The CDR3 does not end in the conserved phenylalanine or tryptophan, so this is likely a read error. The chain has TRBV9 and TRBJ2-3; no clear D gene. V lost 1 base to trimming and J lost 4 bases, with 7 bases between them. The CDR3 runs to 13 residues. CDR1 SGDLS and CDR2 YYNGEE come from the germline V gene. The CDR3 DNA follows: TGTGCCAGCAGCGTAAGTGGGGCAGATACGCAGTATTTG. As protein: CASSVSGADTQYL.

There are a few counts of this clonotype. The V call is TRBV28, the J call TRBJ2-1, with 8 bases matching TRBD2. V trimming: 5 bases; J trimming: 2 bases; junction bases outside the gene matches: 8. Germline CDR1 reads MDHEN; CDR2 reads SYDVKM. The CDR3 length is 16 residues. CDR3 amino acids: CASSPPGTSPYNEQFF. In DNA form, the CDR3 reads TGTGCCAGCAGTCCGCCCGGGACTAGTCCCTACAATGAGCAGTTCTTC.

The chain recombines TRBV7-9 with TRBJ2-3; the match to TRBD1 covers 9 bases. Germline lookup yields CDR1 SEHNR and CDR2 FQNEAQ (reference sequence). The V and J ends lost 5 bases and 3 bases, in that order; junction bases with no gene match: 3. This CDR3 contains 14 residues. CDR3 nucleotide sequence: TGTGCCAGCAGCCGGACAGGGGTGACAGATACGCAGTATTTT. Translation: CASSRTGVTDTQYF.

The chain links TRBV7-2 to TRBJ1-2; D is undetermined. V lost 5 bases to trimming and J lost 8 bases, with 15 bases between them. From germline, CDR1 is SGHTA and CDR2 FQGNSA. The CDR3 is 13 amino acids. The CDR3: CASSVEVGRGYTF. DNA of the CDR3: TGTGCCAGCAGCGTAGAAGTAGGGAGGGGCTACACCTTC.

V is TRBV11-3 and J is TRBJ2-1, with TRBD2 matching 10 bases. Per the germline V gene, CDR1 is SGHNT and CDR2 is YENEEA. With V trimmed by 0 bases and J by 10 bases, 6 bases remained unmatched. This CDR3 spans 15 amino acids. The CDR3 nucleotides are TGTGCCAGCAGCTTAGATGGCCTAGCGGGGGTCGAGCAGTTCTTC. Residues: CASSLDGLAGVEQFF. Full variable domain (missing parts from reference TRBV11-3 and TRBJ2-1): EAGVVQSPRYKIIEKKQPVAFWCNPISGHNTLYWYLQNLGQGPELLIRYENEEAVDDSQLPKDRFSAERLKGVDSTLKIQPAELGDSAVYLCASSLDGLAGVEQFFGPGTRLTVL.